This note documents a single T cell receptor (beta chain) sequence. Its antigen is as yet unknown. This specimen belongs to a study of cytomegalovirus exposure and HLA in healthy donors. Broader study findings: Data from an earlier analysis indicated that most TCR beta V segments were productive either about 87% or about 30% of the time. The study flagged some 170 TCR beta chains as cytomegalovirus-associated.

With 4 bases removed from V and 4 bases from J, the gap between germline ends came to 16 bases. Germline V gene data show CDR1 as SGHDN and CDR2 as FVKESK. CDR3 size: 16 residues. PCR employed 60 Vbeta and 13 Jbeta primers. Sequenced by immunoSEQ multiplex PCR; TCRdb stores in-frame clones only, minus some. The sample shows about 91,000 clones, approximately 86% of them seen only once. The sequenced sample consisted of PBMCs. The chain is built from TRBV14 and TRBJ1-4, with D uncertain. The TCR sequence derives from a man younger than 45 in good health and CMV-seropositive. Written as DNA, the CDR3 is TGTGCCAGCAGCCCTCTTTCAGGCATTTATAATGAAAAACTGTTTTTT. Protein product: CASSPLSGIYNEKLFF.